The T cell receptor (beta chain) under discussion was sequenced for a study of Tregs in tolerant kidney transplant recipients. Study as a whole: Recipients received nonmyeloablative bone marrow transplants from related graft donors, with transient mixed chimerism.

Here immunoSEQ multiplex PCR was the method, and the copy in TCRdb shows in-frame clones only, minus some. The table includes 14,000 to 15,000 clones, around 77% detected once. This clone was found a few times. Its antigen is not known. Regulatory T cells were sorted from thawed PBMCs rested overnight at 37°C with around 180 IU/ml IL-2. Study results and caveats: The most relevant donor-specific Treg TCRbeta repertoire apparently came from expansion with activated donor B cells.

This receptor was identified in a human donor who received a combined kidney and bone marrow transplant. The sequencing used Tregs from blood, collected before the transplant.

The CDR3 DNA follows: TGTGCCAGCAGCCAGACAGGGATCTACGAGCAGTACTTC. Amino acid sequence: CASSQTGIYEQYF. V is TRBV2 and J is TRBJ2-7; 7 positions agree with TRBD1. The V and J ends lost 6 bases and 3 bases, in that order; junction bases with no gene match: 5. Germline V gene data show CDR1 as SNHLY and CDR2 as FYNNEI. The CDR3 runs 13 residues.